The sequence of this T cell receptor (beta chain) was determined in a study of neurological immune-mediated disorders. This clonotype was seen ten or more times. V was clipped by 0 bases and J by 3 bases, with 11 bases between them. Germline CDR1 reads MNHEY; CDR2 reads SVGAGI. The CDR3 totals 15 residues. The cDNA was generated by 5'RACE with 10-nucleotide random UMIs. Each CDR3 protein is one row after TCRdb ran MiXCR on the 5' RACE reads. This sample has approximately 26,000 distinct CDR3 sequences, with around 3.4% found just once. Sequenced: PBMCs. The chain joins TRBV6-5 to TRBJ1-2; D is perhaps TRBD1 (5 bases). The sequence was obtained from a woman aged 25 to 39 with multiple sclerosis. Here the CDR3 DNA reads TGTGCCAGCAGTTACTCGGGGGGGGTCGACTATGGCTACACCTTC. Encoded protein: CASSYSGGVDYGYTF.